Described below is a single T cell receptor (beta chain) sequence and its context. These data originate in a study of control samples from healthy donors and cancer patients. Repertoires were generated with immunoSEQ multiplex PCR, while TCRdb's copy carries only in-frame clones and drops some. This repertoire shows around 110,000 clones, more than 75% found once; its top ten account for around 2.5%. The germline CDR1 and CDR2 sequences are SGHNT and YYREEE (reference sequence). The CDR3 extends over 14 amino acids. Trimming removed 4 bases at V and 5 bases at J, with 15 bases between. The sample comprised blood. The chain has TRBV5-4 and TRBJ1-2; tentatively, D is TRBD1 (5 bases). The origin of this receptor is a woman in her 70s in good health. CDR3 in DNA: TGTGCCAGCAGCCCCGGCTCGGGACTTTATGGCTACACCTTC. Translation gives CASSPGSGLYGYTF.